These 26 T cell receptor beta chains originate from one sample sequenced in a study of CD8+CD57+ T cells in acquired aplastic anemia. CDR3 and TCR beta VDJ profiling relied on a genomic DNA template. MiXCR, run by TCRdb on the reads, gives a single entry per CDR3 protein. This sample has about 220,000 distinct CDR3 sequences, with around 32% found just once. Source material: sorted CD4+, CD8+, or CD8+CD57+ T cells (not recorded which) from PBMCs. The receptors come from a human donor in good health, serving as a control.

Ten or more counts support this clonotype. The chain is built from TRBV20-1 and TRBJ1-2; 7 nucleotides line up with TRBD1. With V trimmed by 1 base and J by 0 bases, 5 bases remained unmatched. This CDR3 spans 15 amino acids. CDR1 DFQATT and CDR2 SNEGSKA come from the germline V gene (reference sequence). The CDR3 protein is CSARGGQASNYGYTF. In DNA form, the CDR3 reads TGCAGTGCTAGAGGTGGACAGGCCTCTAACTATGGCTACACCTTC.

The rearrangement links TRBV15 to TRBJ2-5; TRBD1 aligns across 8 bases. V was clipped by 0 bases and J by 5 bases; unmatched bases: 2. Germline V gives CDR1 LNHNV, CDR2 YYDKDF (reference sequence). This CDR3 spans 14 amino acids. In nucleotides, the CDR3 is TGTGCCACCAGCAGAGAACAGGGGGTTGAGACCCAGTACTTC. Its translation is CATSREQGVETQYF. Full variable domain (missing parts from reference TRBV15 and TRBJ2-5): DAMVIQNPRYQVTQFGKPVTLSCSQTLNHNVMYWYQQKSSQAPKLLFHYYDKDFNNEADTPDNFQSRRPNTSFCFLDIRSPGLGDTAMYLCATSREQGVETQYFGPGTRLLVL.

This chain uses TRBV9 with TRBJ2-7; 13 bases align to TRBD2. This CDR3 contains 15 residues. V lost 5 bases, J lost 7 bases, and 9 bases stayed unmatched. Germline V lookup: CDR1 SGDLS, CDR2 YYNGEE. CDR3 residues: CASSETSGRACEQYF. The CDR3 DNA reads as TGTGCCAGCAGTGAAACTAGCGGGAGGGCGTGTGAGCAGTACTTC.

For this clonotype: This could be a read error, since a much larger clone is one nucleotide away. The rearrangement joins TRBV20-1 to TRBJ2-7; 7 bases are a match to TRBD1. The CDR3 runs 16 residues. Germline CDR1 DFQATT, CDR2 SNEGSKA (reference sequence). CDR3 DNA: TGCAGTGCTAGAGTCAGGGGGAGTGTCCGGAACTACGAGCAGCACTTC. It codes for CSARVRGSVRNYEQHF.

There are many counts of this clonotype. The genes are TRBV11-2 and TRBJ1-2, with D perhaps TRBD1 (6 bases). Germline values: CDR1 SGHAT, CDR2 FQNNGV. The CDR3 contains 12 residues. V lost 7 bases, J lost 5 bases, and 11 bases lay in between. Here the CDR3 DNA reads TGTGCCAGCAAGGGGGGGCTATATGGCTACACCTTC. Amino acids: CASKGGLYGYTF.

For this clonotype: This may be a read error: a much more frequent sequence differs by one nucleotide. This rearrangement joins TRBV4-1 to TRBJ1-3; D is unresolved. Per germline, CDR1 MGHRA and CDR2 YSYEKL. The V end lost 1 base, the J end lost 8 bases, and 9 bases lay between the germline ends. The CDR3 has 13 amino acids. CDR3 amino acids: CASSQVAVDTIYF. CDR3 DNA: TGCGCCAGCAGCCAAGTAGCTGTGGACACCATATATTTT.

The chain has TRBV10-3 and TRBJ2-7, with D uncertain. There are 13 residues in the CDR3. CDR1 is ENHRY and CDR2 is SYGVKD in the germline V gene. V was pared by 7 bases and J by 3 bases, with 13 bases between. The CDR3, as DNA: TGTGCCATCAAGGGTGAGAACTACTACGAGCAGTACTTC. It is translated as CAIKGENYYEQYF.

This clonotype was seen just once. V gene TRBV5-6 combines with J gene TRBJ1-6, with D unclear. The CDR3 is 15 amino acids. Germline V lookup: CDR1 SGHDT, CDR2 YYEEEE. Between the trimmed V and J ends, which lost 5 bases and 2 bases, there was a span of 11 bases. The CDR3 bases are TGTGCCAGCAGGCGTTGGACGGCCTATAATTCACCCCTCCACTTT. Protein: CASRRWTAYNSPLHF. Full variable domain (outside the CDR3, taken from reference TRBV5-6 and TRBJ1-6): DAGVTQSPTHLIKTRGQQVTLRCSPKSGHDTVSWYQQALGQGPQFIFQYYEEEERQRGNFPDRFSGHQFPNYSSELNVNALLLGDSALYLCASRRWTAYNSPLHFGNGTRLTVT.

In its sample, this clonotype was seen many times. The gene calls are TRBV10-3 and TRBJ2-1, with 10 bases matching TRBD2. The germline V gene encodes CDR1 ENHRY and CDR2 SYGVKD. V lost 2 bases, J lost 6 bases, and 16 bases stayed unmatched. This CDR3 is 19 amino acids long. The CDR3: CAISEGGAWGSGRTNEQFF. The DNA for the CDR3 is TGTGCCATCAGTGAGGGTGGAGCGTGGGGTAGCGGGAGGACCAATGAGCAGTTCTTC.

In its sample, this clonotype was seen many times. This chain joins TRBV5-5 and TRBJ1-6; no clear D gene. The ends were cut back, 2 bases at V and 8 bases at J, with 11 bases in the middle. The germline CDR1 and CDR2 sequences are SGHKS and YYEKEE (reference sequence). The length of the CDR3 is 14 residues. This CDR3 reads CASSFAGLDSPLHF. CDR3 nucleotides: TGTGCCAGCAGCTTTGCCGGGTTGGATTCACCCCTCCACTTT.

This clonotype showed up just a few times. This chain links TRBV5-4 with TRBJ2-3; TRBD2 matches 7 bases. Per germline, CDR1 SGHNT and CDR2 YYREEE (reference sequence). Trimming cost V 5 bases and J 4 bases; bases outside gene matches: 10. The CDR3 contains 15 residues. The CDR3 region has the DNA TGTGCCAGCAGGAGGGACGCGGGAGCCCCAGATACGCAGTATTTT. This codes for CASRRDAGAPDTQYF. Full variable domain (missing parts from reference TRBV5-4 and TRBJ2-3): ETGVTQSPTHLIKTRGQQVTLRCSSQSGHNTVSWYQQALGQGPQFIFQYYREEENGRGNFPPRFSGLQFPNYSSELNVNALELDDSALYLCASRRDAGAPDTQYFGPGTRLTVL.

Regarding this clonotype: With a much larger clone just one base away, this may be a read error. The chain is built from TRBV6-1 and TRBJ1-5; the D is unclear. Germline V gene lookup returns CDR1 MNHNS and CDR2 SASEGT. The CDR3 runs to 14 residues. V lost 9 bases and J lost 5, with 17 bases in between. CDR3 nucleotides: TGTGCCAGTAGCCAAGGGAACACAGATCAGCCCCAGCATTTT. Its protein is CASSQGNTDQPQHF.

Many counts were recorded for this clonotype. This sequence joins TRBV20-1 and TRBJ2-5, with 8 positions matching TRBD2. The trim removed 3 bases at V and 5 bases at J, leaving 11 bases unmatched. The CDR3 contains 15 residues. Germline CDR1 DFQATT, CDR2 SNEGSKA (reference sequence). CDR3 amino acids: CSASVGTGGQETQYF. In DNA, the CDR3 is TGCAGTGCTAGTGTCGGGACGGGAGGGCAGGAGACCCAGTACTTC.

This clonotype was seen ten or more times. This chain uses TRBV7-2 with TRBJ1-6, with D hard to call. V lost 0 bases and J 6 bases, leaving 9 bases between the germline ends. This CDR3 region has 15 residues. Germline V gene lookup returns CDR1 SGHTA and CDR2 FQGNSA. CDR3 sequence: CASSLARRINSPLHF. CDR3 coding DNA: TGTGCCAGCAGCTTAGCGCGGCGGATTAATTCACCCCTCCACTTT. The variable domain in full, with the rest retrieved from reference TRBV7-2 and TRBJ1-6, is GAGVSQSPSNKVTEKGKDVELRCDPISGHTALYWYRQSLGQGLEFLIYFQGNSAPDKSGLPSDRFSAERTGGSVSTLTIQRTQQEDSAVYLCASSLARRINSPLHFGNGTRLTVT.

The table lists this clonotype with many counts. The chain recombines TRBV25-1 with TRBJ2-3, with TRBD2 matching over 7 bases. Germline loops: CDR1 MGHDK, CDR2 SYGVNS. This CDR3 spans 15 amino acids. After removal of 3 bases from V and 2 bases from J, the junction contained 5 bases not matched to a gene. The DNA of the CDR3 is TGTGCCAGCAGTGACACGCGGGAGATCACAGATACGCAGTATTTT. This sequence encodes CASSDTREITDTQYF. Full variable domain (outside the CDR3, taken from reference TRBV25-1 and TRBJ2-3): EADIYQTPRYLVIGTGKKITLECSQTMGHDKMYWYQQDPGMELHLIHYSYGVNSTEKGDLSSESTVSRIRTEHFPLTLESARPSHTSQYLCASSDTREITDTQYFGPGTRLTVL.

The chain carries TRBV7-3 and TRBJ1-4; no definite D call. This CDR3 is built from 20 residues. From germline, CDR1 is SGHTA and CDR2 FQGTGA. The V gene lost 1 base and the J gene lost 3 bases, with 24 bases spanning the gap. The CDR3 here is CASSLIRLRMQNPANEKLFF. CDR3 nucleotides: TGTGCCAGCAGCTTAATCAGACTCAGAATGCAGAACCCAGCTAATGAAAAACTGTTTTTT.

This clonotype was observed once. A read error may produce the germline difference seen at one junction end. This chain uses TRBV11-2 with TRBJ2-1, with 11 bases matching TRBD2. CDR3 length: 16 amino acids. CDR1 and CDR2 from the germline V gene are SGHAT and FQNNGV. This CDR3 reads CASSLVELAGDNERFF. DNA for the CDR3: TGTGCCAGCAGCTTAGTAGAACTAGCGGGAGACAATGAGCGGTTCTTC. Together with reference TRBV11-2 and TRBJ2-1, the CDR3 gives the full variable domain: EAGVAQSPRYKIIEKRQSVAFWCNPISGHATLYWYQQILGQGPKLLIQFQNNGVVDDSQLPKDRFSAERLKGVDSTLKIQPAKLEDSAVYLCASSLVELAGDNERFFGPGTRLTVL.

At least ten counts were recorded for this clonotype. CDR3 in amino acids: CASRVGGNEQFF. CDR3 coding DNA: TGTGCCAGCCGGGTCGGGGGGAATGAGCAGTTCTTC. The V and J genes are TRBV2 and TRBJ2-1; 7 positions agree with TRBD2. The CDR3 is 12 residues long. Germline V lookup: CDR1 SNHLY, CDR2 FYNNEI. J lost 7 bases, V lost 8 bases, and 5 bases had no gene match.

This clonotype occurred many times. The chain is built from TRBV20-1 and TRBJ2-7, with 11 bases matching TRBD2. The ends lost 3 bases at V and 3 bases at J; junction bases unmatched: 10. The CDR3 covers 16 residues. The germline V gene has CDR1 DFQATT and CDR2 SNEGSKA (reference sequence). The CDR3 DNA reads as TGCAGTGCTAGTGGGGCCCTAGCGGGGGGCCTCTACGAGCAGTACTTC. Translated, it gives CSASGALAGGLYEQYF.

As for this clonotype: Because it lacks the conserved phenylalanine or tryptophan at the end, this CDR3 is likely a read error. The chain links TRBV4-1 to TRBJ1-2, with 8 bases aligning to TRBD1. The CDR3 totals 16 residues. The J segment lost 5 bases and the V segment lost 1 base, leaving 9 bases of the junction unmatched. The germline V gene encodes CDR1 MGHRA and CDR2 YSYEKL. The CDR3 region is CASSQGMSGGRYGYTS. In nucleotides, the CDR3 is TGCGCCAGCAGCCAAGGGATGTCAGGGGGCCGGTATGGCTACACCTCC.

This chain links TRBV20-1 with TRBJ2-7; 8 bases are a match to TRBD2. The germline V gene has CDR1 DFQATT and CDR2 SNEGSKA (reference sequence). The CDR3 length is 14 residues. Unmatched junction bases numbered 5, after V lost 3 bases and J lost 1 base. The CDR3 DNA sequence: TGCAGTGCTAGCTCGGCGGGGGGTTCCTACGAGCAGTACTTC. Its translation: CSASSAGGSYEQYF.

This clonotype was seen more than once but under ten times. The rearrangement uses TRBV20-1 and TRBJ2-7; perhaps TRBD2 as D (5 bases). CDR1 DFQATT and CDR2 SNEGSKA come from the germline V gene (reference sequence). CDR3 length equals 15 residues. Trimming took off 0 bases at V and 5 bases at J, with 17 bases between the two ends. The CDR3 is CSARDQMRASDEQYF. DNA of the CDR3: TGCAGTGCTAGAGATCAAATGAGGGCGTCGGACGAGCAGTACTTC.

This clonotype was seen at least ten times. The chain combines TRBV7-9 with TRBJ2-3, with D perhaps matching TRBD2 (7 bases). The V end lost 2 bases, the J end lost 6 bases, and 15 bases lay between the germline ends. The CDR3 extends over 15 amino acids. Germline V gives CDR1 SEHNR, CDR2 FQNEAQ (reference sequence). The CDR3 here is CASSLLGGRLDTQYF. CDR3 coding DNA: TGTGCCAGCAGCTTACTGGGGGGGCGGCTCGATACGCAGTATTTT.

The chain combines TRBV24-1 with TRBJ2-1; 11 positions agree with TRBD2. The CDR3 length is 19 residues. Trimming cost V 4 bases and J 6 bases; bases outside gene matches: 16. Germline assignment: CDR1 KGHDR and CDR2 SFDVKD. For the CDR3, the DNA is TGTGCCACCAGTGAGGGTGGAGCGTGGGGTAGCGGGAGGGCCAATGAGCAGTTCTTC. This translates into CATSEGGAWGSGRANEQFF.

This clonotype was recorded many times. The V call is TRBV19, the J call TRBJ2-5; D is possibly TRBD1 or TRBD2 (5 bases each). This CDR3 has 16 amino acids. Germline-derived CDR1 and CDR2 are LNHDA and SQIVND (reference sequence). The germline V and J ends were trimmed by 4 bases and 4 bases, with 19 bases remaining between them. The CDR3 sequence is CASSTLGTGPRETQYF. In nucleotides, the CDR3 is TGTGCCAGTAGTACGTTAGGGACGGGGCCGCGAGAGACCCAGTACTTC.

The chain has TRBV10-1 and TRBJ2-4; a weak D match, TRBD2 (5 bases). Looked up from germline, CDR1 is WNHNN and CDR2 is SYGVQD (reference sequence). Trimming took off 6 bases at V and 8 bases at J, with 14 bases between the two ends. This CDR3 comprises 13 residues. CDR3 residues: CASSLGSEDIQYF. CDR3 nucleotide sequence: TGCGCCAGCAGCTTGGGTAGCGAAGACATTCAGTACTTC.